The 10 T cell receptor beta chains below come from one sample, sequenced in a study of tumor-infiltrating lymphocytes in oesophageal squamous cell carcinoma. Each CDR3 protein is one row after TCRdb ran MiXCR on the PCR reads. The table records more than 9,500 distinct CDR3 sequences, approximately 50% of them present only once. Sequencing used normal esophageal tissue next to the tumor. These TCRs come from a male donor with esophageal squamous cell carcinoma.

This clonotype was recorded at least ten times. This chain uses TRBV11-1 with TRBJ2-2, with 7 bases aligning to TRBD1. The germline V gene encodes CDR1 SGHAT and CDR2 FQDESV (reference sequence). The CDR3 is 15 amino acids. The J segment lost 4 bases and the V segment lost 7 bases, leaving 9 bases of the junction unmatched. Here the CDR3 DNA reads TGTGCCAGCACCCTACAGGGGACGGGCACCGGGGAGCTGTTTTTT. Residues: CASTLQGTGTGELFF.

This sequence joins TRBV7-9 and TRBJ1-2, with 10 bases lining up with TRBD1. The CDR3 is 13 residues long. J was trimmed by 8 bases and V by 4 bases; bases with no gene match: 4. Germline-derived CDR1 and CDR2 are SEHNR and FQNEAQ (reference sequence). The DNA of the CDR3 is TGTGCCAGCAGCTCCGGACAGGGGGACGGCTACACCTTC. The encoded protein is CASSSGQGDGYTF.

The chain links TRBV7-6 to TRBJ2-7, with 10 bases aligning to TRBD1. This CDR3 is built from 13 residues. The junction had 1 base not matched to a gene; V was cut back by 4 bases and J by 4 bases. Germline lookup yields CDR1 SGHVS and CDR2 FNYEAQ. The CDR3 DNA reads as TGTGCCAGCAGCTGGGGACAGGGGTACGAGCAGTACTTC. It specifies CASSWGQGYEQYF.

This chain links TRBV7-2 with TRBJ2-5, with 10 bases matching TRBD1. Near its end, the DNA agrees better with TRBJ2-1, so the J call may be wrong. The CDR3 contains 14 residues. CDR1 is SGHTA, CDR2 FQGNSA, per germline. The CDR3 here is CASRPGTGADEQFF. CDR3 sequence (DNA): TGTGCCAGCAGACCCGGGACAGGGGCCGATGAGCAGTTCTTC.

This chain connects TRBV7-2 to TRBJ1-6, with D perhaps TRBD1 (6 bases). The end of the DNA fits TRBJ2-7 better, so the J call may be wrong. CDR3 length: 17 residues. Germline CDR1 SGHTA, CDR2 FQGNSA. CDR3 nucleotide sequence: TGTGCCAGCAGCTCCCCCGTAGGGGGACGAGGGTCCGATGAGCAGTACTTC. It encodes CASSSPVGGRGSDEQYF.

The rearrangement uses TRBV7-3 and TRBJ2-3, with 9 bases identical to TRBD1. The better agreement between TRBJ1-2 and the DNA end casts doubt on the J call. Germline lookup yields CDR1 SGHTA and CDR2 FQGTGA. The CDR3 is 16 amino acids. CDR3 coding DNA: TGTGCCAGCAGCTCTTCGGACAGGGGATTGTCCTATGGCTACACCTTC. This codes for CASSSSDRGLSYGYTF.

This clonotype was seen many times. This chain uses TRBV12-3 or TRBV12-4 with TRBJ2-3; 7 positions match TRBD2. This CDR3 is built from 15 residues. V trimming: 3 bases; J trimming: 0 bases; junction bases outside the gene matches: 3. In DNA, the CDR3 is TGTGCCAGCAGTTTCGGGGGGTTTAGCACAGATACGCAGTATTTT. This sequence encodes CASSFGGFSTDTQYF.

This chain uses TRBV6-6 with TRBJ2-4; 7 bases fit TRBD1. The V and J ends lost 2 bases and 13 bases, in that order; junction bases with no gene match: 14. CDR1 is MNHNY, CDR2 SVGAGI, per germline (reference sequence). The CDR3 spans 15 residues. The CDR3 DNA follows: TGTGCCAGCAGTTACGGGACAGAATTCACAGATACGCAGTACTTC. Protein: CASSYGTEFTDTQYF.

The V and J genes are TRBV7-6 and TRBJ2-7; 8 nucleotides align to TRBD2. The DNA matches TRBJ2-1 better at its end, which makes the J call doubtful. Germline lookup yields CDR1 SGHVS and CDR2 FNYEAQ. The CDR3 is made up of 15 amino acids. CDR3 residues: CASSELAASYNEQFF. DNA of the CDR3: TGTGCCAGCAGTGAACTAGCGGCTTCCTACAATGAGCAGTTCTTC.

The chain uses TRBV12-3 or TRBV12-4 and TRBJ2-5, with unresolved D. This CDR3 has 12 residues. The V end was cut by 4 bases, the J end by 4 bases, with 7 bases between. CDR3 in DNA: TGTGCCAGCAGTTCCCTGCGAGAGACCCAGTACTTC. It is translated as CASSSLRETQYF.